These 23 T cell receptor beta chains originate from one sample sequenced in a study of CD8+CD57+ T cells in acquired aplastic anemia (dated by TCRdb to the late 2010s). Sequencer: Illumina HiSeq 2000. Genomic DNA was used as template for profiling of TCR beta VDJ combinations and CDR3 sequences. The public reads were reprocessed in TCRdb via fastp at Q25 and MiXCR, keeping in-frame beta chains. Identical CDR3 proteins give one entry, which carries the most common genes and DNA. A total of about 400,000 distinct CDR3 sequences appear in this sample, approximately 70% of them only once. Approximately 4% of the sample goes to the ten largest clones. Specimen: sorted CD4+, CD8+, or CD8+CD57+ T cells (not recorded which) from PBMCs. The receptors come from a human donor in good health, serving as a control.

This chain uses TRBV20-1 with TRBJ2-5; perhaps D is TRBD1 or TRBD2 (5 bases each). This CDR3 has 15 amino acids. The germline V gene has CDR1 DFQATT and CDR2 SNEGSKA (reference sequence). V dropped 6 bases and J dropped 1 base, with 18 bases sitting between them. CDR3 bases: TGCAGTGCCTGGAGTTACCCGGGGACCCAAGAGACCCAGTACTTC. Protein sequence: CSAWSYPGTQETQYF.

The V and J genes are TRBV12-5 and TRBJ1-2; D may be TRBD1 (6 bases). Trimming pared 3 bases from V and 7 bases from J, leaving 12 bases between. Germline CDR1 is LGHNT and CDR2 is FRNRAP. This CDR3 is built from 13 residues. CDR3 nucleotides: TGTGCTAGTGGTTTAGGCAGGGGTAGTGGCTACACCTTC. It specifies CASGLGRGSGYTF.

The chain carries TRBV7-8 and TRBJ2-6; 7 bases match TRBD1. This CDR3 has 15 residues. From germline, CDR1 is SGHVS and CDR2 FQNEAQ. The V gene end was trimmed by 5 bases and the J gene end by 19 bases; junction bases not matched to a gene: 20. DNA of the CDR3: TGTGCCAGCAGCCTGAGACAGGGCGGAGAGACCCAGTACACTTTC. This encodes CASSLRQGGETQYTF.

The chain uses TRBV12-3 or TRBV12-4 and TRBJ1-2; 9 positions agree with TRBD1. The CDR3 sequence is 15 residues long. V shed 5 bases and J 4 bases; nucleotides not matched to a gene: 8. Written as DNA, the CDR3 is TGTGCCAGCAGTCTGGGGACAGGGAAAGGCTATGGCTACACCTTC. Translation: CASSLGTGKGYGYTF.

V usage is TRBV20-1 and J usage is TRBJ2-5; TRBD2 matches 10 bases. The CDR3 runs 15 residues. With V trimmed by 0 bases and J by 4 bases, 5 bases remained unmatched. The germline CDR1 and CDR2 sequences are DFQATT and SNEGSKA (reference sequence). The CDR3 sequence is CSAREPAGGVETQYF. In DNA, the CDR3 is TGCAGTGCTAGAGAACCAGCGGGGGGGGTAGAGACCCAGTACTTC.

This clonotype was seen a single time. The rearrangement links TRBV29-1 to TRBJ2-5; D unclear. Germline lookup yields CDR1 SQVTM and CDR2 ANQGSEA. The CDR3 contains 13 residues. V was shortened by 4 bases and J by 2 bases, with 11 bases between the two germline ends. Written as DNA, the CDR3 is TGCAGCGTTGCGGTCGCACCACAAGAGACCCAGTACTTC. It yields the protein CSVAVAPQETQYF.

In the case of this clonotype: One junction end disagrees with the germline gene, perhaps due to a read error. This chain joins TRBV10-3 and TRBJ1-6; possible D gene TRBD1, 5 bases. Germline loops: CDR1 ENHRY, CDR2 SYGVKD. The CDR3 sequence is 14 residues long. The CDR3 sequence: CASSPAAGTYPLYF. The CDR3 DNA sequence: TGTGCCAGCAGTCCCGCGGCAGGGACCTACCCGCTCTACTTT.

About this clonotype itself: Germline and junction disagree at one end, which may indicate a read error. The CDR3 loop is CASSRGRGHAEAFF. The CDR3 region has the DNA TGTGCCAGCAGCAGAGGCAGAGGGCACGCTGAGGCGTTCTTT. V gene TRBV15 combines with J gene TRBJ2-2, with TRBD2 as a possible D gene (5 bases). The CDR3 contains 14 residues. Germline V CDR1 and CDR2: LNHNV, YYDKDF (reference sequence).

This clonotype has ten or more counts. CDR3 coding DNA: TGTGCCAGCAGCTTAGCGGGCCCCGGGACGGCCTTCTACGAGCAGTACTTC. Translation gives CASSLAGPGTAFYEQYF. The gene calls are TRBV7-2 and TRBJ2-7, with D perhaps given as TRBD1 or TRBD2 (5 bases each). The germline CDR1 and CDR2 sequences are SGHTA and FQGNSA. This CDR3 has 17 residues. V was cut by 0 bases and J by 3 bases, with 18 bases left in between.

The rearrangement links TRBV7-9 to TRBJ2-3; D is unresolved. The CDR3 is 15 residues long. CDR1 and CDR2 from the germline V gene are SEHNR and FQNEAQ (reference sequence). With 3 bases removed from V and 13 bases from J, the gap between germline ends came to 23 bases. The DNA for the CDR3 is TGTGCCAGCAGCTTCGCCCCATACTGGAAACACCATAAGTATTTT. Translation: CASSFAPYWKHHKYF.

The CDR3 region is CSVEGGRHEQYF. CDR3 nucleotides: TGCAGCGTTGAGGGGGGCCGCCACGAGCAGTACTTC. The chain has TRBV29-1 and TRBJ2-7; D could derive from TRBD1 or TRBD2 (6 bases each). Trimming removed 3 bases from V and 5 bases from J, with 11 bases in between. The CDR3 is 12 residues long. CDR1 and CDR2 from the germline V gene are SQVTM and ANQGSEA.

This clonotype was seen repeatedly, ten times or more. The chain combines TRBV12-3 or TRBV12-4 with TRBJ2-7; TRBD2 agrees at 7 bases. The CDR3 has 13 residues. J lost 2 bases, V lost 6 bases, and 4 bases had no gene match. The CDR3 sequence is CASSTSEPYEQYF. CDR3 bases: TGTGCCAGCAGCACTAGCGAACCCTACGAGCAGTACTTC.

This clonotype was counted between two and nine times. The V call is TRBV25-1, the J call TRBJ1-2; TRBD1 is a possible D gene (6 bases). This CDR3 has 14 residues. CDR1 is MGHDK, CDR2 SYGVNS, per germline. V lost 7 bases and J lost 0, with 12 bases in between. CDR3 DNA: TGTGCCAGCAATACAGGGAGCGCTAACTATGGCTACACCTTC. Its translation: CASNTGSANYGYTF.

This chain connects TRBV29-1 to TRBJ2-5, with 9 bases that match TRBD1. In germline, CDR1 is SQVTM, CDR2 ANQGSEA. The CDR3 is made up of 11 amino acids. Germline trimming cut 6 bases from V and 7 bases from J; bases unmatched to any gene: 3. For the CDR3, the DNA is TGCAGCGTGTCGACAGGGGGGACCCAGTACTTC. As protein: CSVSTGGTQYF.

This clonotype has at least ten counts. V gene TRBV2 combines with J gene TRBJ2-7, with 12 positions matching TRBD2. Germline V gives CDR1 SNHLY, CDR2 FYNNEI. The CDR3 totals 14 residues. The V gene end was trimmed by 5 bases and the J gene end by 4 bases; junction bases not matched to a gene: 3. CDR3 residues: CASSRLAGAYEQYF. The CDR3 DNA reads as TGTGCCAGCAGTCGACTAGCGGGGGCGTACGAGCAGTACTTC.

To note about this clonotype: The germline gene is not matched at one end of the junction; a read error may be the cause. The CDR3: CASSLGQGGTSPHHF. The CDR3 DNA sequence: TGCGCCAGCAGCTTGGGACAGGGGGGGACCTCACCCCACCACTTT. The chain combines TRBV7-9 with TRBJ1-6; 11 nucleotides align to TRBD1. Germline V gives CDR1 SEHNR, CDR2 FQNEAQ (reference sequence). The CDR3 is 15 amino acids.

To note about this clonotype: Because it lacks the conserved phenylalanine or tryptophan at the end, this CDR3 is likely a read error. No DNA is shown, since the ends of the CDR3 on it are uncertain; the CDR3 is the one TCRdb lists. The chain carries TRBV7-6 and TRBJ1-5; the listed D gene, TRBD1, was not tested against the DNA. Germline-derived CDR1 and CDR2 are SGHVS and FNYEAQ. The CDR3 is 12 amino acids long, termini counted. The CDR3 reads CASKVGPGPEHN.

This clonotype was seen ten or more times. The chain recombines TRBV7-2 with TRBJ2-7; D call uncertain. V was clipped by 1 base and J by 12 bases, with 13 bases between them. This CDR3 is 12 amino acids long. Germline CDR1 reads SGHTA; CDR2 reads FQGNSA. CDR3 amino acids: CASSLETVVRYF. CDR3 bases: TGTGCCAGCAGCTTAGAAACGGTAGTCCGGTACTTC.

In this sample, this clonotype turned up many times. The chain is built from TRBV7-2 and TRBJ2-3, with TRBD1 matching 7 bases. CDR3 length equals 14 residues. Unmatched junction bases numbered 5, after V lost 4 bases and J lost 4 bases. The V gene's germline CDR1 is SGHTA and CDR2 FQGNSA. The CDR3 DNA follows: TGTGCCAGCAGCTCCCGACAGGGACCAGATACGCAGTATTTT. Translating gives CASSSRQGPDTQYF.

This clonotype was detected only a few times. This chain uses TRBV11-2 with TRBJ2-7; TRBD1 agrees at 7 bases. Germline V CDR1 and CDR2: SGHAT, FQNNGV. The CDR3 runs 15 residues. Unmatched junction bases numbered 8, after V lost 3 bases and J lost 3 bases. The CDR3 sequence: CASSFRPGDSYEQYF. The CDR3 DNA follows: TGTGCCAGCAGCTTTCGGCCCGGGGACAGCTACGAGCAGTACTTC. The full variable domain, in which reference TRBV11-2 and TRBJ2-7 provide the parts outside the CDR3, is EAGVAQSPRYKIIEKRQSVAFWCNPISGHATLYWYQQILGQGPKLLIQFQNNGVVDDSQLPKDRFSAERLKGVDSTLKIQPAKLEDSAVYLCASSFRPGDSYEQYFGPGTRLTVT.

The genes are TRBV30 and TRBJ1-2; TRBD1 matches 7 bases. After removal of 0 bases from V and 8 bases from J, the junction contained 6 bases not matched to a gene. This CDR3 spans 13 amino acids. CDR1 and CDR2 from the germline V gene are GTSNPN and SVGIG (reference sequence). DNA of the CDR3: TGTGCCTGGAGTGTTTTCAGGGGGGTAGGCTACACCTTC. Amino acids: CAWSVFRGVGYTF.

The V and J genes are TRBV2 and TRBJ2-2; TRBD1 aligns across 7 bases. The germline V gene has CDR1 SNHLY and CDR2 FYNNEI. The length of the CDR3 is 15 residues. Unmatched junction bases numbered 9, after V lost 6 bases and J lost 5 bases. CDR3 DNA: TGTGCCAGCAGCGCCCAGGGGGTGGGGACCGGGGAGCTGTTTTTT. This translates into CASSAQGVGTGELFF.

In this sample, this clonotype turned up a few times. The rearrangement links TRBV15 to TRBJ1-2; TRBD1 aligns across 9 bases. Trimming at V came to 5 bases and at J to 4 bases, leaving 11 bases not matched to a gene. The germline V gene encodes CDR1 LNHNV and CDR2 YYDKDF (reference sequence). The CDR3 is 16 amino acids. CDR3 in DNA: TGTGCCACCAGCCGGGGGGACAGGGATGTCGGCTATGGCTACACCTTC. Translating it yields CATSRGDRDVGYGYTF.